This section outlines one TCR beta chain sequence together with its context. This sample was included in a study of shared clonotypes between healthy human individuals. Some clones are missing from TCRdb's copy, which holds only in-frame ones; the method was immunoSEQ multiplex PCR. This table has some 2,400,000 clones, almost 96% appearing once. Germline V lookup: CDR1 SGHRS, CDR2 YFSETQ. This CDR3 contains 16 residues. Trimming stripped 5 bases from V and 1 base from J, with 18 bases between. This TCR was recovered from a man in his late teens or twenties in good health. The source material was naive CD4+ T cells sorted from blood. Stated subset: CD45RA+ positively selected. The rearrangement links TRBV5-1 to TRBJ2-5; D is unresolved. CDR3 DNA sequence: TGCGCCAGCAGTCCCAACCGTGACACACCCCAAGAGACCCAGTACTTC. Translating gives CASSPNRDTPQETQYF.